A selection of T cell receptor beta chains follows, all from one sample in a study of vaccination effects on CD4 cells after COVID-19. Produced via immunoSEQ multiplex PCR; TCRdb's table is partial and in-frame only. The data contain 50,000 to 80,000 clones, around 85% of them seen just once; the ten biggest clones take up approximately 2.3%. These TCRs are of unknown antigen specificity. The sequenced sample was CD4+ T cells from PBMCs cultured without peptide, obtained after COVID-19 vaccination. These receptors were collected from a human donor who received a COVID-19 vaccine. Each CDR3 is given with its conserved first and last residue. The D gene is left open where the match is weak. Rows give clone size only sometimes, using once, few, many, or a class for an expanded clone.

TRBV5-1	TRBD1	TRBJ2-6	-	CASSPTGDNSGANVLTF	TGCGCCAGCAGCCCGACAGGGGACAACTCTGGGGCCAACGTCCTGACTTTC
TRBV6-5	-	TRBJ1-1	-	CASSRRQVNTEAFF	TGTGCCAGCAGTCGTCGACAGGTGAACACTGAAGCTTTCTTT
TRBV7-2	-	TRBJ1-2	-	CASSLGLGRSYGYTF	TGTGCCAGCAGCTTGGGTCTTGGGCGTAGCTATGGCTACACCTTC
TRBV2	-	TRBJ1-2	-	CASKRSALNYGYTF	TGTGCCAGCAAGAGGTCAGCCCTGAACTATGGCTACACCTTC
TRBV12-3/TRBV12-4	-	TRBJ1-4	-	CASSPNEKLFF	TGTGCCAGCAGCCCTAATGAAAAACTGTTTTTT
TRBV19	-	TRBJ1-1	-	CASSIDRRGTEAFF	TGTGCCAGTAGTATCGACCGGAGGGGTACTGAAGCTTTCTTT
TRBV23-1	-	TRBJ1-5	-	CASSQSFPPYSESNQPQHF	TGCGCCAGCAGTCAATCGTTCCCCCCGTACTCGGAGAGCAATCAGCCCCAGCATTTT
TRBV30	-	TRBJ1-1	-	CAWSAGGGQDTEAFF	TGTGCCTGGAGTGCCGGCGGGGGGCAAGACACTGAAGCTTTCTTT
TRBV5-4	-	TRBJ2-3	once	CASSLEGFTDTQYF	TGTGCCAGCAGCTTGGAAGGGTTCACAGATACGCAGTATTTT
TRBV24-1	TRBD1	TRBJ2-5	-	CATSDLGTGQETQYF	TGTGCCACCAGTGACCTCGGGACAGGTCAAGAGACCCAGTACTTC
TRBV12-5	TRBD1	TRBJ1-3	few	CASGLILSGQGIPASGNTIYF	TGTGCTAGTGGTTTAATCCTATCGGGACAGGGCATACCCGCCTCTGGAAACACCATATATTTT
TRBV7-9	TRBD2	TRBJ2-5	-	CASGTSGGMETQYF	TGTGCCAGCGGGACTAGCGGGGGGATGGAGACCCAGTACTTC
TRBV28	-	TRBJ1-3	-	CASSPPGVSGNTIYF	TGTGCCAGCAGTCCCCCAGGAGTAAGTGGAAACACCATATATTTT
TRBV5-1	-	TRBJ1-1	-	CASSLARGGGLTEAFF	TGCGCCAGCAGCTTGGCCAGGGGCGGGGGCCTTACTGAAGCTTTCTTT
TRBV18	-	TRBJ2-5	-	CASSRDGGQETQYF	TGTGCCAGCTCTCGGGACGGGGGCCAAGAGACCCAGTACTTC
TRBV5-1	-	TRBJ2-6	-	CASSIRGGANVLTF	TGCGCCAGCAGCATTAGGGGTGGGGCCAACGTCCTGACTTTC
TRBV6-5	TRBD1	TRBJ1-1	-	CASSRRFDRVTEAFF	TGTGCCAGCAGTAGACGTTTTGACAGGGTCACTGAAGCTTTCTTT
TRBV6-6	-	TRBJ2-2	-	CASSYEAGWTGELFF	TGTGCCAGCAGTTACGAGGCGGGGTGGACCGGGGAGCTGTTTTTT
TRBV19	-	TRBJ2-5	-	CASSIATGFQETQYF	TGTGCCAGTAGTATAGCAACAGGGTTCCAAGAGACCCAGTACTTC
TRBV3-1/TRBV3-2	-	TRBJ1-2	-	CASSLEGTATHGYTF	TGTGCCAGCAGCCTTGAAGGGACGGCCACACATGGCTACACCTTC
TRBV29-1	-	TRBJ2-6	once	CSVTASAGANVLTF	TGCAGCGTTACGGCTAGCGCTGGGGCCAACGTCCTGACTTTC
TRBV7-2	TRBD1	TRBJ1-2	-	CASSLGDRGRGYTF	TGTGCCAGCAGCTTAGGGGACAGGGGGCGCGGCTACACCTTC
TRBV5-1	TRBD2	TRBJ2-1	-	CASTASGGSYNEQFF	TGCGCCAGCACGGCTAGCGGGGGCTCCTACAATGAGCAGTTCTTC
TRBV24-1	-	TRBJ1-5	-	CATTGGWGQPQHF	TGTGCCACCACCGGCGGGTGGGGTCAGCCCCAGCATTTT
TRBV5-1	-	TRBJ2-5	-	CASSLGDTQETQYF	TGCGCCAGCAGCTTGGGGGACACTCAAGAGACCCAGTACTTC
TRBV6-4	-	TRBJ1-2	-	CASPGLNYTF	TGTGCCAGCCCCGGCCTCAACTACACCTTC
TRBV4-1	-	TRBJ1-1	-	CASSQVPLNTEAFF	TGCGCCAGCAGCCAAGTCCCCCTGAACACTGAAGCTTTCTTT
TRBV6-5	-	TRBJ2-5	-	CASSYGIQETQYF	TGTGCCAGCAGTTACGGTATCCAAGAGACCCAGTACTTC
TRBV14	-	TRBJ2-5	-	CASSRQETQYF	TGTGCCAGCAGCCGGCAAGAGACCCAGTACTTC
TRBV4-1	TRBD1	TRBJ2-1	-	CASSRGAGQADNEQFF	TGCGCCAGCAGCCGAGGGGCGGGACAGGCGGATAATGAGCAGTTCTTC
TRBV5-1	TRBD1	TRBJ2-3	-	CASSLVGQAITDTQYF	TGCGCCAGCAGCTTGGTGGGACAGGCGATCACAGATACGCAGTATTTT
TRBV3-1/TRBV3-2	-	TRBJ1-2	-	CASSQGAGNYGYTF	TGTGCCAGCAGCCAAGGGGCAGGGAACTATGGCTACACCTTC
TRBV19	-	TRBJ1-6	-	CASSPRTGSYNSPLHF	TGTGCCAGTAGTCCCCGGACCGGTTCCTATAATTCACCCCTCCACTTT
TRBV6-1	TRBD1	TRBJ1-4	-	CASSGTGQGLNEKLFF	TGTGCCAGCAGTGGCACAGGACAGGGACTGAATGAAAAACTGTTTTTT
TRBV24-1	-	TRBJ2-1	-	CATRDREGCENEQFF	TGTGCCACCAGAGACAGGGAGGGTTGCGAAAATGAGCAGTTCTTC
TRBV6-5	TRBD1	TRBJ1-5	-	CASSFLGQGDQPQHF	TGTGCCAGCAGTTTCCTCGGACAGGGGGATCAGCCCCAGCATTTT
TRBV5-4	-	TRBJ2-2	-	CASNNWGVSTGELFF	TGTGCCAGCAACAACTGGGGAGTTAGTACCGGGGAGCTGTTTTTT
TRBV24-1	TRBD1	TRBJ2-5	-	CATSDRGETQYF	TGTGCCACCAGTGACAGGGGGGAGACCCAGTACTTC
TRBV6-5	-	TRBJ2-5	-	CASRLPGQETQYF	TGTGCCAGCAGACTACCCGGCCAAGAGACCCAGTACTTC
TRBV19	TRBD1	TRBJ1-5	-	CASSIGRTGDQPQHF	TGTGCCAGTAGTATAGGACGGACAGGGGATCAGCCCCAGCATTTT
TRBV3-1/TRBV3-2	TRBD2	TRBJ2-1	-	CASSQALGGFNEQFF	TGTGCCAGCAGCCAAGCCCTCGGGGGGTTCAATGAGCAGTTCTTC
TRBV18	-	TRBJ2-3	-	CASSPQVFDTQYF	TGTGCCAGCTCACCACAAGTATTTGATACGCAGTATTTT
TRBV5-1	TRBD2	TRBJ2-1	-	CASRWGGDYNEQFF	TGCGCCAGCAGATGGGGGGGGGATTACAATGAGCAGTTCTTC